The 26 T cell receptor beta chains below were found in one sample sequenced in a study of cytomegalovirus exposure and HLA in healthy donors. The PCR was carried out with 60 Vbeta primers and 13 Jbeta primers. Data came from immunoSEQ multiplex PCR; TCRdb stores just in-frame clones and leaves some out. The table has roughly 100,000 clones, about 70% seen once. Sequences were obtained from PBMCs. Receptors were obtained from a woman between 40 and 55 years old in good health and CMV-seronegative.

This clone was observed a few times. One junction end does not reproduce the germline sequence, and a read error may be involved. The rearrangement links TRBV7-9 to TRBJ1-5; no clear D. CDR1 SEHNR and CDR2 FQNEAQ come from the germline V gene (reference sequence). The CDR3 totals 14 residues. As DNA, the CDR3 is TGTTCCAGCAGCTTAGAGTCCGGGAACGAGCCCCAGCATTTT. It specifies CSSSLESGNEPQHF.

This clone has just one count. V is TRBV7-9 and J is TRBJ2-3; maybe TRBD1 (5 bases). V was trimmed by 4 bases and J by 5 bases, leaving 10 bases between them. The CDR3 covers 13 residues. Germline CDR1 is SEHNR and CDR2 is FQNEAQ (reference sequence). In nucleotides, the CDR3 is TGTGCCAGCAGCTATCAGGGTTTAGATACGCAGTATTTT. It translates to CASSYQGLDTQYF.

The chain has TRBV4-3 and TRBJ2-2; 14 positions agree with TRBD2. CDR3 length: 17 amino acids. The germline gives CDR1 LGHNA, CDR2 YSLEER. Germline trimming cut 4 bases from V and 4 bases from J; bases unmatched to any gene: 5. As DNA, the CDR3 is TGCGCCAGCAGCCCGGGACTAGCGGGGGTAACCACCGGGGAGCTGTTTTTT. Amino acids: CASSPGLAGVTTGELFF.

The J gene is TRBJ1-2, the V gene TRBV4-2, with 11 bases fitting TRBD1. CDR3 size: 14 residues. The J segment lost 6 bases and the V segment lost 4 bases, leaving 4 bases of the junction unmatched. Germline lookup yields CDR1 LGHNA and CDR2 YNFKEQ. CDR3 sequence: CASSRDRGYNGYTF. The CDR3 DNA sequence: TGTGCCAGCAGCCGGGACAGGGGGTATAATGGCTACACCTTC.

This clone came up once. This rearrangement joins TRBV27 to TRBJ2-5, with 9 bases matching TRBD1. This CDR3 region has 15 residues. Germline V gives CDR1 MNHEY, CDR2 SMNVEV (reference sequence). After removal of 0 bases from V and 9 bases from J, the junction contained 8 bases not matched to a gene. The CDR3 DNA follows: TGTGCCAGCAGTTTATCGGGGACAGGGCCGGTGGCCCAGTACTTC. It encodes CASSLSGTGPVAQYF.

The gene calls are TRBV4-1 and TRBJ2-5; 7 nucleotides match TRBD1. V lost 3 bases and J lost 2; bases outside the gene matches: 9. CDR3 length: 16 amino acids. Germline V CDR1 and CDR2: MGHRA, YSYEKL. The CDR3 here is CASSQEPGQMQETQYF. The CDR3 DNA follows: TGCGCCAGCAGCCAGGAACCGGGACAGATGCAAGAGACCCAGTACTTC.

The V call is TRBV5-1, the J call TRBJ1-1, with unresolved D. The V gene's germline CDR1 is SGHRS and CDR2 YFSETQ. V lost 7 bases, J lost 1 base, and 14 bases lay in between. CDR3 length: 14 amino acids. The DNA for the CDR3 is TGCGCCAGCCAAAGGGAGCGGACGAACACTGAAGCTTTCTTT. Amino acid sequence: CASQRERTNTEAFF.

This clone was recorded only once. This sequence joins TRBV11-2 and TRBJ2-5; 9 bases agree with TRBD2. V gave up 1 base and J gave up 5 bases; unmatched junction bases: 5. The germline V gene has CDR1 SGHAT and CDR2 FQNNGV. CDR3 length: 15 amino acids. The DNA of the CDR3 is TGTGCCAGCAGCTTAGTTGCCAGCGGGGGGGAGACCCAGTACTTC. Protein sequence: CASSLVASGGETQYF.

This chain connects TRBV5-1 to TRBJ2-5; the match to TRBD1 covers 11 bases. Germline values: CDR1 SGHRS, CDR2 YFSETQ. The ends lost 4 bases at V and 2 bases at J; junction bases unmatched: 1. The CDR3 sequence is 14 residues long. The CDR3 DNA is TGCGCCAGCAGCGGGACAGGGGGTCAAGAGACCCAGTACTTC. This encodes CASSGTGGQETQYF.

The chain uses TRBV19 and TRBJ1-6; D may be TRBD1 (6 bases). The CDR3 extends over 15 amino acids. Trimming cost V 5 bases and J 7 bases, with 15 bases left between them. Germline assignment: CDR1 LNHDA and CDR2 SQIVND (reference sequence). Here the CDR3 DNA reads TGTGCCAGTAGTTGGGGCACAGGGATGAATTCACCCCTCCACTTT. This codes for CASSWGTGMNSPLHF.

The chain carries TRBV30 and TRBJ2-7; TRBD1 is a possible D gene (6 bases). Germline CDR1 reads GTSNPN; CDR2 reads SVGIG (reference sequence). The CDR3 length is 16 residues. V gave up 0 bases and J gave up 3 bases, with 18 bases separating them. CDR3 sequence: CAWSVGVPRDNYEQYF. CDR3 sequence (DNA): TGTGCCTGGAGTGTAGGGGTGCCCCGGGACAACTACGAGCAGTACTTC.

The chain links TRBV7-8 to TRBJ1-5; weak D call: TRBD1 (6 bases). V lost 3 bases to trimming and J lost 6 bases, with 12 bases between them. In germline, CDR1 is SGHVS, CDR2 FQNEAQ. This CDR3 has 14 residues. The CDR3 protein is CASSFQGGGQPQHF. CDR3 coding DNA: TGTGCCAGCAGCTTTCAGGGAGGGGGTCAGCCCCAGCATTTT. Using reference TRBV7-8 and TRBJ1-5 for the parts outside the CDR3, the full variable domain is GAGVSQSPRYKVAKRGQDVALRCDPISGHVSLFWYQQALGQGPEFLTYFQNEAQLDKSGLPSDRFFAERPEGSVSTLKIQRTQQEDSAVYLCASSFQGGGQPQHFGDGTRLSIL.

CDR3 coding DNA: TGTGCCAGCAGCGTAGGGCTAGCGGGCGGGACAGATACGCAGTATTTT. It yields the protein CASSVGLAGGTDTQYF. V is TRBV9 and J is TRBJ2-3; 8 nucleotides match TRBD2. CDR1 SGDLS and CDR2 YYNGEE come from the germline V gene. There are 16 residues in the CDR3. The ends lost 0 bases at V and 3 bases at J; junction bases unmatched: 6. Filled out from reference TRBV9 and TRBJ2-3, the complete variable domain reads DSGVTQTPKHLITATGQRVTLRCSPRSGDLSVYWYQQSLDQGLQFLIQYYNGEERAKGNILERFSAQQFPDLHSELNLSSLELGDSALYFCASSVGLAGGTDTQYFGPGTRLTVL.

The chain is built from TRBV6-5 and TRBJ1-6; TRBD1 might be the D (6 bases). CDR1 and CDR2 from the germline V gene are MNHEY and SVGAGI. The CDR3 has 14 amino acids. The V gene lost 5 bases and the J gene lost 5 bases, with 10 bases spanning the gap. Here the CDR3 DNA reads TGTGCCAGCAGTAGAGGGGGTGATAATTCACCCCTCCACTTT. Protein sequence: CASSRGGDNSPLHF.

The V call is TRBV5-4, the J call TRBJ2-5, with no clear D. The CDR3 extends over 13 amino acids. Trimming cost V 5 bases and J 3 bases, with 11 bases left between them. CDR1 SGHNT and CDR2 YYREEE come from the germline V gene (reference sequence). In nucleotides, the CDR3 is TGTGCCAGCAGTTCCAGCGAGAAAGAGACCCAGTACTTC. Translated: CASSSSEKETQYF.

This chain joins TRBV14 and TRBJ2-1, with 8 bases aligning to TRBD2. Germline CDR1 is SGHDN and CDR2 is FVKESK. The length of the CDR3 is 18 residues. The J segment lost 1 base and the V segment lost 4 bases, leaving 12 bases of the junction unmatched. CDR3 protein: CASSLKGPAGVSYNEQFF. Here the CDR3 DNA reads TGTGCCAGCAGCCTCAAGGGGCCAGCGGGGGTGTCCTACAATGAGCAGTTCTTC.

The chain uses TRBV28 and TRBJ2-7; 14 bases match TRBD2. With 7 bases clipped from V and 4 bases from J, the junction kept 6 bases outside the gene matches. The CDR3 length is 15 residues. Per the germline V gene, CDR1 is MDHEN and CDR2 is SYDVKM. In DNA form, the CDR3 reads TGTGCCAGCATTGAAGGGACTAGCGGGAGATACGAGCAGTACTTC. This gives the protein CASIEGTSGRYEQYF.

This clone appeared a few times. The chain employs TRBV7-6 and TRBJ2-7; TRBD1 is a possible D gene (5 bases). The CDR3 runs 15 residues. Looked up from germline, CDR1 is SGHVS and CDR2 is FNYEAQ. The V and J ends lost 5 bases and 1 base respectively, with 15 bases between them. DNA of the CDR3: TGTGCCAGCAGCGATCCAGGGAAAACATCCTACGAGCAGTACTTC. It specifies CASSDPGKTSYEQYF.

CDR3 DNA: TGTGCCAGCAGCGTAGAGGCGGTAAACACCGGGGAGCTGTTTTTT. Its translation: CASSVEAVNTGELFF. The V and J genes are TRBV9 and TRBJ2-2; D is undetermined. The V gene lost 0 bases and the J gene lost 2 bases, with 8 bases spanning the gap. This CDR3 is 15 amino acids long. The germline CDR1 and CDR2 sequences are SGDLS and YYNGEE.

This clone was found a few times. The J gene is TRBJ1-2, the V gene TRBV28; 8 nucleotides align to TRBD1. The germline V gene has CDR1 MDHEN and CDR2 SYDVKM. The CDR3 totals 14 residues. Trimming cost V 6 bases and J 8 bases; bases outside gene matches: 11. CDR3 nucleotide sequence: TGTGCCAGCAGGAAGACAGGGGCCCAGGAAGGCTACACCTTC. It yields the protein CASRKTGAQEGYTF.

The V and J genes are TRBV5-1 and TRBJ2-1, with 13 positions matching TRBD2. Germline CDR1 is SGHRS and CDR2 is YFSETQ. The CDR3 contains 16 residues. J gave up 6 bases and V 3 bases, and 6 bases lay outside the gene matches. The CDR3: CASSWTRTSGSNEQFF. The CDR3 DNA reads TGCGCCAGCAGCTGGACCCGGACTAGCGGGAGCAATGAGCAGTTCTTC. Filled out from reference TRBV5-1 and TRBJ2-1, the complete variable domain reads KAGVTQTPRYLIKTRGQQVTLSCSPISGHRSVSWYQQTPGQGLQFLFEYFSETQRNKGNFPGRFSGRQFSNSRSEMNVSTLELGDSALYLCASSWTRTSGSNEQFFGPGTRLTVL.

Concerning this clone itself: One junction end disagrees with the germline gene, perhaps due to a read error. The V call is TRBV7-9, the J call TRBJ2-2; D unclear. The CDR3 runs 14 residues. Germline V CDR1 and CDR2: SEHNR, FQNEAQ (reference sequence). The CDR3 is CSSSDSYRIGELFF. CDR3 DNA: TGTTCCAGCAGCGATAGCTATCGGATAGGGGAGCTGTTTTTT.

The chain has TRBV9 and TRBJ2-5; 7 bases are shared with TRBD1. J lost 4 bases, V lost 2 bases, and 8 bases had no gene match. CDR3 length: 15 residues. The germline CDR1 and CDR2 sequences are SGDLS and YYNGEE. CDR3 loop: CASSVTLTGVETQYF. The CDR3 DNA is TGTGCCAGCAGCGTTACCCTAACAGGGGTAGAGACCCAGTACTTC.

The chain uses TRBV5-1 and TRBJ2-6; D unclear. CDR3 length equals 16 residues. The V end lost 0 bases, the J end lost 1 base, and 8 bases lay between the germline ends. In germline, CDR1 is SGHRS, CDR2 YFSETQ. The CDR3 region is CASSLEAGSGANVLTF. The CDR3 DNA reads as TGCGCCAGCAGCTTGGAGGCAGGTTCTGGGGCCAACGTCCTGACTTTC.

The chain uses TRBV9 and TRBJ2-2; 11 bases match TRBD1. The CDR3 is made up of 16 amino acids. After removal of 4 bases from V and 5 bases from J, the junction contained 7 bases not matched to a gene. CDR1 is SGDLS, CDR2 YYNGEE, per germline. For the CDR3, the DNA is TGTGCCAGCAGCTACGGGACAGGGGGTGGTACCGGGGAGCTGTTTTTT. Translation gives CASSYGTGGGTGELFF.

This chain links TRBV5-1 with TRBJ2-5; TRBD1 agrees at 7 bases. The CDR3 contains 14 residues. CDR1 is SGHRS and CDR2 is YFSETQ in the germline V gene. The junction had 3 bases not matched to a gene; V was cut back by 3 bases and J by 1 base. CDR3 loop: CASSSGQPQETQYF. CDR3 coding DNA: TGCGCCAGCAGCTCGGGACAGCCCCAAGAGACCCAGTACTTC.